These 26 T cell receptor beta chains originate from one sample sequenced in a study of T cells expressing NK-cell markers. TCRdb reprocessed the 5' RACE reads; each CDR3 protein has one entry and no DNA is given. The listing records 400,000 to 450,000 distinct CDR3 sequences. The sequenced sample consisted of blood T cells: a sorted CD56 or NKG2C T cell subset, CD4+ or CD8+ T cells, or bulk PBMC T cells (not recorded which). The origin of the receptors is a woman between 18 and 69 years old in good health.

The V gene is TRBV7-9, the J gene TRBJ2-5; TCRdb lists TRBD1, though no DNA is available to test this call. The germline gives CDR1 SEHNR, CDR2 FQNEAQ (reference sequence). The CDR3 length is 13 residues. The chain's CDR3 is CASSLAPGETQYF.

V gene TRBV29-1 combines with J gene TRBJ2-1; TCRdb proposes TRBD1, but this gene call is untestable without DNA. The CDR3 extends over 14 amino acids. The germline V gene encodes CDR1 SQVTM and CDR2 ANQGSEA. The CDR3 protein is CSVVEDRVLREQFF.

The rearrangement uses TRBV15 and TRBJ1-2; absent DNA, TCRdb's TRBD1 call cannot be checked. CDR3 length: 16 residues. Germline V gene sequence: CDR1 LNHNV, CDR2 YYDKDF (reference sequence). The CDR3 is CATSREWGEAIYGYTF.

The rearrangement links TRBV29-1 to TRBJ2-1; there is no DNA to check the TCRdb D call of TRBD2. Germline V gene data show CDR1 as SQVTM and CDR2 as ANQGSEA. This CDR3 contains 14 residues. CDR3 residues: CSVVGLATYNEQFF.

V and J are TRBV7-8 and TRBJ2-1; checking the TCRdb D call of TRBD2 is not possible without DNA. The germline gives CDR1 SGHVS, CDR2 FQNEAQ. The CDR3 runs 15 residues. The CDR3 sequence: CASSLGGRRDNEQFF.

This chain joins TRBV7-2 and TRBJ1-2. Germline assignment: CDR1 SGHTA and CDR2 FQGNSA. The CDR3 is 13 amino acids. The CDR3 is CASSPAGGYGYTF. Combining the CDR3 with reference TRBV7-2 and TRBJ1-2 gives the whole variable domain GAGVSQSPSNKVTEKGKDVELRCDPISGHTALYWYRQSLGQGLEFLIYFQGNSAPDKSGLPSDRFSAERTGGSVSTLTIQRTQQEDSAVYLCASSPAGGYGYTFGSGTRLTVV.

CDR3 residues: CSAIQGSEAFF. The chain couples TRBV29-1 to TRBJ1-1; the TCRdb call, TRBD1, lacks DNA for checking. The CDR3 is made up of 11 amino acids. CDR1 is SQVTM and CDR2 is ANQGSEA in the germline V gene.

The chain carries TRBV29-1 and TRBJ2-5; the TRBD2 assignment by TCRdb is unverifiable without DNA. Germline CDR1 SQVTM, CDR2 ANQGSEA. The CDR3 spans 12 residues. The CDR3 region is CSASGGEETQYF.

The rearrangement uses TRBV5-1 and TRBJ2-1; the TCRdb D gene call, TRBD1, has no DNA to confirm it. The CDR3 is made up of 14 amino acids. Germline CDR1 SGHRS, CDR2 YFSETQ. CDR3 sequence reads: CASSLAGGGNEQFF.

V and J are TRBV9 and TRBJ2-2; the D gene TCRdb calls, TRBD1, cannot be checked with no DNA. The CDR3 runs 16 residues. Germline V gives CDR1 SGDLS, CDR2 YYNGEE. CDR3 in amino acids: CASSVEAGAGTGELFF.

This chain uses TRBV5-1 with TRBJ2-5. The germline V gene encodes CDR1 SGHRS and CDR2 YFSETQ. The CDR3 length is 14 residues. CDR3 residues: CASSRSNSGETQYF.

The CDR3 loop is CASSSGLAGAGANVLTF. V gene TRBV5-6 combines with J gene TRBJ2-6; checking the TCRdb D call of TRBD2 is not possible without DNA. Germline loops: CDR1 SGHDT, CDR2 YYEEEE. The CDR3 extends over 17 amino acids.

This chain connects TRBV12-3 or TRBV12-4 to TRBJ2-1; TCRdb picks TRBD2, but there is no DNA to check that call. The CDR3 contains 15 residues. The CDR3 loop reads CASSDLAGGLNEQFF.

The chain uses TRBV19 and TRBJ1-2. The CDR3 extends over 14 amino acids. From germline, CDR1 is LNHDA and CDR2 SQIVND (reference sequence). The CDR3 region is CASSIVPDNYGYTF.

J is TRBJ1-1 and V is TRBV30; without DNA, the TCRdb call of TRBD1 cannot be checked. Germline V CDR1 and CDR2: GTSNPN, SVGIG (reference sequence). This CDR3 comprises 12 residues. The CDR3 reads CAWDTGSIGAFF.

The chain uses TRBV5-1 and TRBJ2-1. Looked up from germline, CDR1 is SGHRS and CDR2 is YFSETQ. There are 12 residues in the CDR3. The chain's CDR3 is CASSSTLLEQFF.

The chain recombines TRBV11-2 with TRBJ2-1; the TCRdb call, TRBD2, lacks DNA for checking. Germline assignment: CDR1 SGHAT and CDR2 FQNNGV. The CDR3 consists of 15 residues. The CDR3 sequence: CASSLAGGFRNEQFF.

The chain combines TRBV12-3 or TRBV12-4 with TRBJ1-2; TCRdb's D gene call, TRBD1, goes unchecked for lack of DNA. The CDR3 has 14 residues. This CDR3 is CASSPQGADYGYTF.

This chain links TRBV5-1 with TRBJ2-3; TCRdb returns TRBD1, unconfirmable since there is no DNA. CDR3 length equals 14 residues. Germline loops: CDR1 SGHRS, CDR2 YFSETQ. CDR3 region: CASSLGAQADTQYF. The full variable domain, with the rest looked up from reference TRBV5-1 and TRBJ2-3, is KAGVTQTPRYLIKTRGQQVTLSCSPISGHRSVSWYQQTPGQGLQFLFEYFSETQRNKGNFPGRFSGRQFSNSRSEMNVSTLELGDSALYLCASSLGAQADTQYFGPGTRLTVL.

The chain links TRBV15 to TRBJ2-1; TCRdb returns TRBD2, unconfirmable since there is no DNA. The CDR3 spans 16 residues. CDR1 is LNHNV and CDR2 is YYDKDF in the germline V gene (reference sequence). The chain's CDR3 is CATSRDRDLAANEQFF.

The chain links TRBV20-1 to TRBJ2-5; with no DNA, the TCRdb D assignment of TRBD2 cannot be verified. The germline V gene encodes CDR1 DFQATT and CDR2 SNEGSKA (reference sequence). The CDR3 covers 13 residues. The CDR3 region is CSLPLGEQETQYF.

This sequence joins TRBV4-2 and TRBJ2-7; TCRdb's D call of TRBD1 is untestable without DNA. Per germline, CDR1 LGHNA and CDR2 YNFKEQ. This CDR3 has 18 residues. CDR3 amino acids: CASSQDTLGGQLSYEQYF.

This chain joins TRBV6-5 and TRBJ1-1. The germline V gene has CDR1 MNHEY and CDR2 SVGAGI. The CDR3 totals 15 residues. The CDR3 protein is CASSYSWDGDTEAFF.

The chain links TRBV19 to TRBJ2-2. The length of the CDR3 is 16 residues. From germline, CDR1 is LNHDA and CDR2 SQIVND (reference sequence). CDR3 region: CASSIGDSRNTGELFF. The variable domain in full, with the rest retrieved from reference TRBV19 and TRBJ2-2, is DGGITQSPKYLFRKEGQNVTLSCEQNLNHDAMYWYRQDPGQGLRLIYYSQIVNDFQKGDIAEGYSVSREKKESFPLTVTSAQKNPTAFYLCASSIGDSRNTGELFFGEGSRLTVL.

The chain is built from TRBV12-3 or TRBV12-4 and TRBJ2-1; TCRdb indicates TRBD2, and absent DNA this call remains unverified. CDR3 length equals 17 residues. The CDR3 here is CASSPRLIPTLFDEQFF.

V is TRBV5-4 and J is TRBJ2-7. CDR3 size: 15 residues. Germline CDR1 is SGHNT and CDR2 is YYREEE (reference sequence). CDR3 sequence reads: CASSHTDRRTYEQYF.